The 6 T cell receptor beta chains below were found in one sample sequenced in a study of blood T cell repertoires in COVID-19. The assay was immunoSEQ multiplex PCR, and TCRdb's table has in-frame clones only and misses some. The sample has 70,000 or so clones, around 90% seen once; the top ten hold 1.3% to 1.5%. The sample consisted of peripheral blood. These receptors all come from a human donor in a cohort sampled during active COVID-19.

The chain is built from TRBV29-1 and TRBJ1-2; TRBD1 matches 7 bases. V trimming: 3 bases; J trimming: 7 bases; junction bases outside the gene matches: 5. CDR1 is SQVTM and CDR2 is ANQGSEA in the germline V gene. This CDR3 comprises 12 residues. CDR3 sequence: CSVDWGQSGYTF. CDR3 DNA: TGCAGCGTTGATTGGGGACAGAGTGGCTACACCTTC.

The chain links TRBV7-2 to TRBJ2-5, with D perhaps matching TRBD1 (6 bases). Deletions cut 1 base from V and 0 bases from J, with 9 bases between. The CDR3 totals 15 residues. Germline values: CDR1 SGHTA, CDR2 FQGNSA. This chain's CDR3 is CASSLVGTYQETQYF. DNA for the CDR3: TGTGCCAGCAGCTTAGTTGGGACATACCAAGAGACCCAGTACTTC.

This clone has a single count. The J gene is TRBJ2-7, the V gene TRBV11-3; D gene ambiguous. CDR3 length: 14 amino acids. With 1 base removed from V and 0 bases from J, the gap between germline ends came to 7 bases. Looked up from germline, CDR1 is SGHNT and CDR2 is YENEEA. CDR3 nucleotides: TGTGCCAGCAGCTTAGGGCCAAACTCCTACGAGCAGTACTTC. Its protein is CASSLGPNSYEQYF.

The V call is TRBV29-1, the J call TRBJ2-2; the D is unclear. Germline V gene sequence: CDR1 SQVTM, CDR2 ANQGSEA. The CDR3 runs to 11 residues. Trimming cost V 7 bases and J 6 bases, with 9 bases left between them. CDR3 sequence reads: CSALMPGELFF. The CDR3 coding sequence is TGCAGCGCACTGATGCCCGGGGAGCTGTTTTTT.

The chain links TRBV27 to TRBJ2-1; 9 bases are shared with TRBD1. V dropped 4 bases and J dropped 9; count of bases not matched to a gene: 7. This CDR3 has 14 residues. CDR1 and CDR2 (germline): MNHEY, SMNVEV (reference sequence). The CDR3 sequence is CASSSWTGESEQFF. CDR3 nucleotides: TGTGCCAGCAGTTCCTGGACAGGGGAGAGTGAGCAGTTCTTC.

This chain joins TRBV5-5 and TRBJ2-5, with a weak D call TRBD1 (6 bases). The CDR3 sequence is 13 residues long. CDR1 is SGHKS, CDR2 YYEKEE, per germline (reference sequence). V was trimmed by 0 bases and J by 7 bases, leaving 10 bases between them. For the CDR3, the DNA is TGTGCCAGCAGCTTGGAACAGGGATGGACCCAGTACTTC. Amino acid sequence: CASSLEQGWTQYF.